This T cell receptor beta chain was obtained from a study of early T cells in non-severe SARS-CoV-2 infection. Looking at the study overall: Whole-blood bulk RNA, unsorted, was sequenced, and chains were unpaired.

Individual cDNA molecules received unique molecular identifiers during library preparation. TCRdb reanalysed the 5' RACE reads using MiXCR and keeps one entry per CDR3 protein. There are about 43,000 distinct CDR3 sequences in the sample; approximately 11% occur only once, and 9.5% to 10% lies in the top ten. V gave up 0 bases and J gave up 1 base, with 9 bases separating them. CDR1 is SGHDN, CDR2 FVKESK, per germline. The CDR3 covers 16 residues. This clonotype was counted between two and nine times. The rearrangement uses TRBV14 and TRBJ2-2; no clear D. This clonotype originated in an adult who was a healthcare worker with PCR-confirmed SARS-CoV-2 infection or an uninfected control (not recorded which). The source material was whole blood. The CDR3 DNA reads TGTGCCAGCAGCCAAGAACCCTTAAGGAACACCGGGGAGCTGTTTTTT. Encoded protein: CASSQEPLRNTGELFF.